The sequence of this TCR beta chain was determined in a study of blood T cell repertoires in COVID-19. The data were produced by immunoSEQ multiplex PCR, yet TCRdb's version contains in-frame clones alone and is incomplete. The table records around 150,000 clones, roughly 90% of them present only once. The CDR3 covers 14 residues. V lost 6 bases and J lost 0, with 9 bases in between. CDR1 MNHEY and CDR2 SVGAGI come from the germline V gene. The sequence derives from a man in his fifties or sixties with active or convalescent COVID-19. Sequencing was performed on peripheral blood. This chain connects TRBV6-5 to TRBJ1-3; D is ambiguous. The CDR3 loop is CASRTTNSGNTIYF. CDR3 bases: TGTGCCAGCAGGACAACAAACTCTGGAAACACCATATATTTT.